This T cell receptor beta chain is from a study of blood T cell repertoires in COVID-19. As for the study in general: From the United States, Italy and Spain came samples of acute and convalescent COVID-19. In each case, the material was cDNA or gDNA derived from T cells, B-cell-depleted T cells, or PBMCs.

Repertoires were generated with immunoSEQ multiplex PCR, while TCRdb's copy carries only in-frame clones and drops some. The data show around 130,000 clones, approximately 86% seen once. In terms of age and location, participants ranged from about 18 to 95 years and lived in approximately 24 US areas. For recovered donors of Cohort 3, there were two negative PCRs, clearance, or symptom resolution. With 5 bases removed from V and 5 bases from J, the gap between germline ends came to 12 bases. The V gene's germline CDR1 is SGHVS and CDR2 FQNEAQ. The CDR3 spans 13 residues. The source is a woman between 50 and 59 years old who had recovered from COVID-19. Sequenced: PBMCs or T cells enriched from blood (not recorded which). The V call is TRBV7-8, the J call TRBJ1-1, with a tentative D call TRBD1 (6 bases). CDR3 residues: CASSTEGVTEAFF. The CDR3 nucleotides are TGTGCCAGCAGCACAGAGGGGGTGACTGAAGCTTTCTTT.